This T cell receptor (beta chain) was sequenced for a study of CD8 T cells in ankylosing spondylitis. The study, taken as a whole, reports: A TCR beta motif of eight highly homologous variants appeared characteristic of ankylosing spondylitis blood. Reports say disease-linked clones showed up significantly more in matched ankylosing spondylitis synovial fluid.

The germline V and J ends were trimmed by 2 bases and 4 bases, with 9 bases remaining between them. CDR1 and CDR2 (germline): MGHRA, YSYEKL. The CDR3 is 13 residues long. TCRdb reprocessed the 5' RACE reads with MiXCR, giving one entry per CDR3 protein. In the table there are roughly 190,000 distinct CDR3 sequences, 9.5% to 15% of which are singletons. This clonotype turned up a few times. Its antigen is as yet unknown. This chain links TRBV4-1 with TRBJ2-7; unclear D gene. Source material: blood, either unsorted or a sorted T cell fraction (not recorded which). The sequence was obtained from a male donor with ankylosing spondylitis or in good health (not recorded which). CDR3 protein: CASSQQVRYEQYF. As DNA, the CDR3 is TGCGCCAGCAGCCAACAAGTCAGGTACGAGCAGTACTTC.